This T cell receptor (beta chain) came from a study of cytomegalovirus exposure and HLA in healthy donors. Study-wide results and limits: It was fewer than 200 TCR beta chains that were listed as cytomegalovirus-associated.

The primer mix had 60 Vbeta and 13 Jbeta primers. In the authors' workflow: Roughly 11 million of the 75 million to 95 million unique TCR beta chains counted in a later analysis were shared. Some clones are missing from TCRdb's copy, which holds only in-frame ones; the method was immunoSEQ multiplex PCR. V, J and clone size were drawn from that table, and D and trimming were deduced from the DNA. The sample contains 160,000 or so clones, around 80% of which appear only once. For this clone: Its antigen is still unknown.

Germline CDR1 is MGHRA and CDR2 is YSYEKL. V lost 1 base and J 0 bases, leaving 12 bases between the germline ends. This CDR3 comprises 17 residues. The TCR was taken from a woman aged 18-30 years in good health and CMV-seronegative. The genes are TRBV4-1 and TRBJ1-4; no clear D. The sample taken for sequencing was PBMCs. Here the CDR3 reads CASSQVLEKPTNEKLFF. Here the CDR3 DNA reads TGCGCCAGCAGCCAAGTCCTTGAGAAGCCAACTAATGAAAAACTGTTTTTT.